These 20 T cell receptor beta chains were sequenced from one sample in a study of blood T cell repertoires in COVID-19. Assay: immunoSEQ multiplex PCR; the TCRdb copy retains only in-frame clones and omits some. The table has some 80,000 clones, around 74% seen once. Input material: peripheral blood. The receptors come from a woman older than 75 with active or convalescent COVID-19.

The V gene is TRBV24-1, the J gene TRBJ2-3, with D tentatively TRBD1 (5 bases). Germline V gene data show CDR1 as KGHDR and CDR2 as SFDVKD. V was shortened by 4 bases and J by 4 bases, with 17 bases between the two germline ends. This CDR3 is 16 amino acids long. The CDR3 bases are TGTGCCACCAGTGACTCAATTGACAGCCGCTCAGATACGCAGTATTTT. It yields the protein CATSDSIDSRSDTQYF.

V is TRBV2 and J is TRBJ2-5, with 13 bases fitting TRBD2. With V trimmed by 3 bases and J by 5 bases, 12 bases remained unmatched. This CDR3 spans 18 amino acids. Germline V gives CDR1 SNHLY, CDR2 FYNNEI. As DNA, the CDR3 is TGTGCCAGCAGTGATGGACTAGCGGGAGTCATGCGGGTGGAGACCCAGTACTTC. Its translation is CASSDGLAGVMRVETQYF.

V gene TRBV15 combines with J gene TRBJ1-2; maybe TRBD1 (5 bases). This CDR3 has 15 amino acids. V lost 1 base to trimming and J lost 0 bases, with 9 bases between them. Looked up from germline, CDR1 is LNHNV and CDR2 is YYDKDF (reference sequence). As DNA, the CDR3 is TGTGCCACCAGCAGAGGCCCGACAGCTAACTATGGCTACACCTTC. Translated: CATSRGPTANYGYTF.

V gene TRBV5-1 combines with J gene TRBJ2-1; weak D call: TRBD2 (6 bases). CDR3 size: 18 residues. V dropped 3 bases and J dropped 4 bases, with 23 bases sitting between them. Germline V gives CDR1 SGHRS, CDR2 YFSETQ. In DNA, the CDR3 is TGCGCCAGCAGCTGGCCCTCTTCGGGGGAGGAAGGGTACAATGAGCAGTTCTTC. This sequence encodes CASSWPSSGEEGYNEQFF.

The rearrangement joins TRBV18 to TRBJ1-5; D is ambiguous. V lost 2 bases, J lost 0 bases, and 8 bases lay in between. The CDR3 sequence is 15 residues long. From germline, CDR1 is KGHSH and CDR2 LQKENI. CDR3: CASSPGQHSNQPQHF. CDR3 nucleotide sequence: TGTGCCAGCTCACCAGGGCAACATAGCAATCAGCCCCAGCATTTT.

The rearrangement uses TRBV2 and TRBJ1-5, with TRBD1 as a possible D gene (5 bases). The CDR3 is 13 residues long. Trimming took off 10 bases at V and 0 bases at J, with 10 bases between the two ends. CDR1 is SNHLY and CDR2 is FYNNEI in the germline V gene. The CDR3 DNA sequence: TGTGCCACCCGGGGGTATAGCAATCAGCCCCAGCATTTT. This sequence encodes CATRGYSNQPQHF.

V usage is TRBV5-4 and J usage is TRBJ1-2; the D is unclear. The CDR3 totals 14 residues. Germline CDR1 is SGHNT and CDR2 is YYREEE (reference sequence). V was cut by 0 bases and J by 4 bases, with 10 bases left in between. The CDR3 loop is CASSLAGLGYGYTF. Here the CDR3 DNA reads TGTGCCAGCAGCTTGGCGGGGTTGGGCTATGGCTACACCTTC.

This clone was counted only a few times. The chain joins TRBV12-3 or TRBV12-4 to TRBJ2-5; D is uncertain. There are 13 residues in the CDR3. Trimming pared 6 bases from V and 1 base from J, leaving 9 bases between. The CDR3 loop reads CASRLGLQETQYF. The CDR3 nucleotides read TGTGCCAGCAGGCTAGGCCTCCAAGAGACCCAGTACTTC.

The chain links TRBV4-3 to TRBJ2-5; TRBD2 agrees at 10 bases. Trimming cost V 3 bases and J 4 bases; bases outside gene matches: 5. Germline CDR1 reads LGHNA; CDR2 reads YSLEER. The CDR3 is 15 amino acids. The CDR3 bases are TGCGCCAGCAGCCATGCCGCTAGCGGGGGAGAGACCCAGTACTTC. Protein product: CASSHAASGGETQYF.

The chain recombines TRBV19 with TRBJ2-2; 7 bases are a match to TRBD2. V gave up 5 bases and J gave up 5 bases; unmatched junction bases: 11. This CDR3 spans 16 amino acids. Germline values: CDR1 LNHDA, CDR2 SQIVND (reference sequence). CDR3 loop: CASSPEGGWRTGELFF. Here the CDR3 DNA reads TGTGCCAGTAGTCCCGAGGGAGGGTGGCGGACCGGGGAGCTGTTTTTT.

This sequence joins TRBV7-2 and TRBJ2-1; the match to TRBD1 covers 7 bases. This CDR3 spans 15 amino acids. Germline trimming cut 6 bases from V and 4 bases from J; bases unmatched to any gene: 9. Germline V CDR1 and CDR2: SGHTA, FQGNSA. The CDR3 region is CASRKPGQRYNEQFF. CDR3 in DNA: TGTGCCAGCAGAAAGCCGGGACAGAGGTACAATGAGCAGTTCTTC. Filled out from reference TRBV7-2 and TRBJ2-1, the complete variable domain reads GAGVSQSPSNKVTEKGKDVELRCDPISGHTALYWYRQSLGQGLEFLIYFQGNSAPDKSGLPSDRFSAERTGGSVSTLTIQRTQQEDSAVYLCASRKPGQRYNEQFFGPGTRLTVL.

J is TRBJ2-1 and V is TRBV30, with 11 nucleotides matching TRBD2. This CDR3 has 15 amino acids. With V trimmed by 4 bases and J by 12 bases, 14 bases remained unmatched. The V gene's germline CDR1 is GTSNPN and CDR2 SVGIG (reference sequence). CDR3 coding DNA: TGTGCCTGGAAGGGGTTGGGACTAGCGGAGGTATTGCAGTTCTTC. Translated: CAWKGLGLAEVLQFF. The entire variable domain, with the rest obtained from reference TRBV30 and TRBJ2-1, is as follows: SQTIHQWPATLVQPVGSPLSLECTVEGTSNPNLYWYRQAAGRGLQLLFYSVGIGQISSEVPQNLSASRPQDRQFILSSKKLLLSDSGFYLCAWKGLGLAEVLQFFGPGTRLTVL.

V and J are TRBV7-6 and TRBJ2-1; TRBD2 matches at 9 bases. In germline, CDR1 is SGHVS, CDR2 FNYEAQ. The CDR3 has 15 residues. The V segment lost 1 base and the J segment 7 bases; nucleotides outside the gene matches: 5. CDR3 amino acids: CASSLGGGGANEQFF. Written as DNA, the CDR3 is TGTGCCAGCAGCTTAGGAGGCGGGGGGGCGAATGAGCAGTTCTTC.

This clone was recorded a few times. The chain joins TRBV28 to TRBJ2-7; 9 nucleotides agree with TRBD1. Germline CDR1 reads MDHEN; CDR2 reads SYDVKM. This CDR3 region has 20 residues. V gave up 0 bases and J gave up 4 bases; unmatched junction bases: 19. CDR3 loop: CASSLWIAAGPGDRGYEQYF. In nucleotides, the CDR3 is TGTGCCAGCAGTTTATGGATCGCGGCGGGACCCGGAGACAGGGGGTACGAGCAGTACTTC. Filled out from reference TRBV28 and TRBJ2-7, the complete variable domain reads DVKVTQSSRYLVKRTGEKVFLECVQDMDHENMFWYRQDPGLGLRLIYFSYDVKMKEKGDIPEGYSVSREKKERFSLILESASTNQTSMYLCASSLWIAAGPGDRGYEQYFGPGTRLTVT.

The rearrangement uses TRBV6-2 or TRBV6-3 and TRBJ2-1; D gene ambiguous. CDR1 and CDR2 (germline): MNHEY, SVGEGT. The length of the CDR3 is 16 residues. Trimming cost V 2 bases and J 6 bases, with 17 bases left between them. CDR3 residues: CASSYRPGSTGNEQFF. As DNA, the CDR3 is TGTGCCAGCAGTTACCGGCCCGGCAGTACGGGCAATGAGCAGTTCTTC.

The rearrangement links TRBV6-5 to TRBJ1-2; a possible D gene is TRBD1 (5 bases). The CDR3 spans 15 residues. Trimming cost V 0 bases and J 6 bases, with 14 bases left between them. CDR1 and CDR2 (germline): MNHEY, SVGAGI. As DNA, the CDR3 is TGTGCCAGCAGTTACTCAGGACGGACATCCAATGGCTACACCTTC. Translated, it gives CASSYSGRTSNGYTF.

The V gene is TRBV18, the J gene TRBJ1-1; a weak D match, TRBD1 (6 bases). Trimming left V 3 bases short and J 2 bases short, with 13 bases between. Per the germline V gene, CDR1 is KGHSH and CDR2 is LQKENI. The CDR3 runs 15 residues. The CDR3 here is CASSPVNRVNTEAFF. The DNA of the CDR3 is TGTGCCAGCTCACCGGTCAACAGGGTAAACACTGAAGCTTTCTTT.

This clone was counted between two and nine times. J is TRBJ1-4 and V is TRBV15, with D possibly matching TRBD1 (5 bases). The CDR3 has 14 residues. Germline V lookup: CDR1 LNHNV, CDR2 YYDKDF (reference sequence). V lost 3 bases, J lost 4 bases, and 9 bases lay in between. The CDR3 coding sequence is TGTGCCACCAGCAGGGGGGGAATTAATGAAAAACTGTTTTTT. Residues: CATSRGGINEKLFF.

The V call is TRBV20-1, the J call TRBJ2-7; D is possibly TRBD2 (5 bases). Germline V gene lookup returns CDR1 DFQATT and CDR2 SNEGSKA (reference sequence). V was trimmed by 6 bases and J by 2 bases, leaving 5 bases between them. This CDR3 is built from 10 residues. The CDR3 DNA sequence: TGCAGTGCGGGAGCCTACGAGCAGTACTTC. Its translation is CSAGAYEQYF.

The V gene is TRBV28, the J gene TRBJ2-7; 10 bases map to TRBD1. The CDR3 sequence is 15 residues long. The junction had 6 bases not matched to a gene; V was cut back by 2 bases and J by 5 bases. From germline, CDR1 is MDHEN and CDR2 SYDVKM. The CDR3 DNA reads as TGTGCCAGCAGTTTAGCGGGACAGGGGATACACGAGCAGTACTTC. It specifies CASSLAGQGIHEQYF.